This T cell receptor (beta chain) was recovered during a study of OX40 agonist ivuxolimab in advanced cancers. In the study overall: Three patients responded partially, comprising one with hepatocellular carcinoma and two with cutaneous melanoma.

Study outcomes and limitations: It was not determined which antigens were specifically recognized by the peripheral T cells that had undergone clonal expansion.

Sequencing was performed with immunoSEQ multiplex PCR; in TCRdb, only in-frame clones are kept and a portion is missing. The table lists approximately 76,000 clones, roughly 85% of them singletons. Losses at the gene ends were 2 bases for V and 0 bases for J; bases not matched to a gene: 7. This CDR3 is 17 amino acids long. Germline CDR1 reads MNHEY; CDR2 reads SMNVEV (reference sequence). This clone was detected only a few times. What it recognizes is unknown. Peripheral blood came from all dose cohorts at three timepoints. This TCR was recovered from an adult with an advanced solid tumor such as melanoma, head and neck, liver or kidney cancer. J is TRBJ1-5 and V is TRBV27, with 7 bases lining up with TRBD1. Sequenced material: CD4+ or CD8+ T cells sorted from blood, taken in a trial of the OX40 agonist ivuxolimab. CDR3 amino acids: CASSLRADRDSNQPQHF. The CDR3 nucleotides read TGTGCCAGCAGTTTAAGGGCCGACAGGGATAGCAATCAGCCCCAGCATTTT.